The 6 T cell receptor beta chains in this list originate from one sample, sequenced in a study of shared clonotypes between healthy human individuals. Method: immunoSEQ multiplex PCR; TCRdb's copy keeps in-frame clones and lacks some. In the table there are around 2.1 million clones, around 95% of which are singletons. Sequences were obtained from naive CD4+ T cells sorted from blood. Noted subset: CD45RA+ positively selected. Receptors were obtained from a man aged 18 to 29 in good health.

J is TRBJ2-7 and V is TRBV10-3; TRBD1 might be the D (5 bases). The CDR3 has 13 residues. The germline V gene encodes CDR1 ENHRY and CDR2 SYGVKD. Trimming stripped 0 bases from V and 6 bases from J, with 9 bases between. CDR3 in amino acids: CAISESAGPEQYF. The DNA of the CDR3 is TGTGCCATCAGTGAGTCGGCAGGGCCCGAGCAGTACTTC.

The rearrangement uses TRBV10-2 and TRBJ2-7, with 7 bases fitting TRBD1. J was trimmed by 6 bases and V by 5 bases; bases with no gene match: 1. Germline lookup yields CDR1 WSHSY and CDR2 SAAADI. This CDR3 region has 11 residues. The CDR3 bases are TGCGCCAGCAGTCGACAGGGCGAGCAGTACTTC. As protein: CASSRQGEQYF.

J is TRBJ2-7 and V is TRBV27, with 13 bases lining up with TRBD2. This CDR3 has 19 residues. Trimming cost V 5 bases and J 0 bases; bases outside gene matches: 13. Germline V gene sequence: CDR1 MNHEY, CDR2 SMNVEV (reference sequence). CDR3 in amino acids: CASSLGPGLAGLSSYEQYF. The CDR3 region has the DNA TGTGCCAGCAGTCTAGGCCCGGGACTAGCGGGACTAAGCTCCTACGAGCAGTACTTC.

The CDR3 coding sequence is TGTGCCAGCAGCCCAGGGGCATTTACTAACTATGGCTACACCTTC. Translating it yields CASSPGAFTNYGYTF. This sequence joins TRBV6-1 and TRBJ1-2, with D maybe TRBD1 (6 bases). Germline V gene sequence: CDR1 MNHNS, CDR2 SASEGT. Trimming removed 6 bases at V and 0 bases at J, with 14 bases between. The CDR3 totals 15 residues.

The V and J genes are TRBV7-9 and TRBJ1-3; no clear D gene. Germline CDR1 and CDR2: SEHNR and FQNEAQ (reference sequence). The CDR3 runs to 18 residues. Trimming pared 1 base from V and 2 bases from J, leaving 18 bases between. The CDR3 protein is CASSLVGYSVFPGNTIYF. In DNA, the CDR3 is TGTGCCAGCAGCTTAGTCGGGTACAGTGTCTTCCCTGGAAACACCATATATTTT.

This sequence joins TRBV4-2 and TRBJ2-1; TRBD2 aligns across 10 bases. Germline values: CDR1 LGHNA, CDR2 YNFKEQ. The V gene end was trimmed by 0 bases and the J gene end by 7 bases; junction bases not matched to a gene: 6. The CDR3 runs to 16 residues. CDR3 residues: CASSQDGAGGFNEQFF. DNA of the CDR3: TGTGCCAGCAGCCAAGACGGAGCGGGGGGGTTTAATGAGCAGTTCTTC.